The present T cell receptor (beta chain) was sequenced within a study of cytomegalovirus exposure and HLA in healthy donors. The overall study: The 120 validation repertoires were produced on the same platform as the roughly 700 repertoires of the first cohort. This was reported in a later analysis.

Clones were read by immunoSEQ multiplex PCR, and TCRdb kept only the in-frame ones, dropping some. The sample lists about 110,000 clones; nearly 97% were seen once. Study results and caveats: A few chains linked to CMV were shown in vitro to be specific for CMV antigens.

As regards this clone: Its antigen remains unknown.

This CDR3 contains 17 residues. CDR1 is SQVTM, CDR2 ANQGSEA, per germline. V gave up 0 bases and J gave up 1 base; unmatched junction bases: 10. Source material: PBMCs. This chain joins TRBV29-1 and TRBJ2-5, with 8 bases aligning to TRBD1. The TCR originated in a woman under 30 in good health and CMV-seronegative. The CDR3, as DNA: TGCAGCGTTGAAGATTCCCACGGCAGGGGGCCCCAAGAGACCCAGTACTTC. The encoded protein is CSVEDSHGRGPQETQYF.